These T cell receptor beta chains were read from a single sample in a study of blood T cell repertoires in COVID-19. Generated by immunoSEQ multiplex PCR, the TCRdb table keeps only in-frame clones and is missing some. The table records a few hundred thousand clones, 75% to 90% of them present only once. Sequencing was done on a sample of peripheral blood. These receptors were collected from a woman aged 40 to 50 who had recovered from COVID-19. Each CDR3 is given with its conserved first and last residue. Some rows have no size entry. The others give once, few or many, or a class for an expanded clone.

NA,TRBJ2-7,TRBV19,CASSIIAGAGGEQYF
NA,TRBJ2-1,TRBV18,CASSDLRGNEQFF
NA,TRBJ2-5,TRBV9,CASSVVPGGQETQYF
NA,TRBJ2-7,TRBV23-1,CASSQKGLAGYEQYF
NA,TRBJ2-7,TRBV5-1,CASSPGTSGRASHEQYF
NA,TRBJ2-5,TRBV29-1,CSANQQLQETQYF
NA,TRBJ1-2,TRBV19,CASIEQGANYGYTF
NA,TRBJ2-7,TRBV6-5,CASSPRGAGEQYF
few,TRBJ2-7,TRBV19,CASSTTSGQGVREQYF
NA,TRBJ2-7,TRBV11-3,CASSSQSRDFSGEQYF
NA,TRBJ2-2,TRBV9,CASSPGTSGRRTGELFF
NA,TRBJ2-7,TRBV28,CASRPGQGTEQYF
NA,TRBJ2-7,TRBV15,CATSRDKGAPREQYF
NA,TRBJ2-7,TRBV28,CASVAGGPSYEQYF
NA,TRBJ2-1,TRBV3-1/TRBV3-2,CASSPDNTPHNEQFF
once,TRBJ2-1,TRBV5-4,CASSKGLLGGGNEQFF
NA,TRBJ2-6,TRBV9,CASSEAPGQPNSGANVLTF
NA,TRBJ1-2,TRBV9,CASSVGTENYGYTF
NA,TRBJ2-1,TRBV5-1,CASSQAGHEQFF
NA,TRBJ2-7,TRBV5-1,CASSTQKGTGVEQYF
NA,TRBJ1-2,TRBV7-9,CASSLASGQSGGYTF
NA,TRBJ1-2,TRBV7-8,CASSSGGALYGYTF
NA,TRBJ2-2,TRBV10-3,CAISQTGELFF
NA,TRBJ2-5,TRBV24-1,CATSESTNPPETQYF
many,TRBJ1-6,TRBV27,CASSPWTGSSYNSPLHF
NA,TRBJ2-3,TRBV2,CASSPPYTDTQYF